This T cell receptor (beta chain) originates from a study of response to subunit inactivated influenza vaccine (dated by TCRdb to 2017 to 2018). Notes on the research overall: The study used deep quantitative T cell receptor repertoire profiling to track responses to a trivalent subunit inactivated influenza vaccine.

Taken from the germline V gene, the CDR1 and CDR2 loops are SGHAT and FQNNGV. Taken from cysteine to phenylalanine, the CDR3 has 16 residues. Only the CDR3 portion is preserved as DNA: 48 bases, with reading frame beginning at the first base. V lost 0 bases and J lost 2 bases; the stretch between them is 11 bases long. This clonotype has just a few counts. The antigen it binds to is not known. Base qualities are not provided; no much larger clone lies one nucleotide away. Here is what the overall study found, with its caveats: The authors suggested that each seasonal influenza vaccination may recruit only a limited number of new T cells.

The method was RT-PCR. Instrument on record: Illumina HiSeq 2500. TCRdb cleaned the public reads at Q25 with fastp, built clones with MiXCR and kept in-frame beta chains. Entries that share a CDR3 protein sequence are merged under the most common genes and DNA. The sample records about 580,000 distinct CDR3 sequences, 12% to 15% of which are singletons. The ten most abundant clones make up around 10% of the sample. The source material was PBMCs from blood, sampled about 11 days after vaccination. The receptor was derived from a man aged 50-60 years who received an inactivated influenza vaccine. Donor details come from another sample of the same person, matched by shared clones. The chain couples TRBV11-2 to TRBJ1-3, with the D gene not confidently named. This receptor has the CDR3 CASSLDWRSAGNTIYF. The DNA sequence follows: TGTGCCAGCAGCTTAGATTGGCGGTCGGCTGGAAACACCATATATTTT.